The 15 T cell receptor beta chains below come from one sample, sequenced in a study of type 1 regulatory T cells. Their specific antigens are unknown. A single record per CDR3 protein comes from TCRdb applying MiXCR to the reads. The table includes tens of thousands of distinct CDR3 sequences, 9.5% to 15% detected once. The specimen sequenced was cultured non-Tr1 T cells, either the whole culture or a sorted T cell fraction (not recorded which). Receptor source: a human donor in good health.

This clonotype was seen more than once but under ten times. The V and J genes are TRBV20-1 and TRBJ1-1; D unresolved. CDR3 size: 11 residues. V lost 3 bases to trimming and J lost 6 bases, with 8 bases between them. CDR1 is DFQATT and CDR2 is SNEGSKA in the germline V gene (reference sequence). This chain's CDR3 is CSASIGAEAFF. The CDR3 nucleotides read TGCAGTGCTAGCATCGGGGCTGAAGCTTTCTTT.

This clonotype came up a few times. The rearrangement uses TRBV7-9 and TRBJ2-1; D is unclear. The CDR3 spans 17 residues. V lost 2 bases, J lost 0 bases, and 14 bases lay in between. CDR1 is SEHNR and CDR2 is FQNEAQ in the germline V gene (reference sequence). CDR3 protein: CASSLTLPPSSYNEQFF. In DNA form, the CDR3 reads TGTGCCAGCAGCTTAACCTTACCCCCGAGCTCCTACAATGAGCAGTTCTTC.

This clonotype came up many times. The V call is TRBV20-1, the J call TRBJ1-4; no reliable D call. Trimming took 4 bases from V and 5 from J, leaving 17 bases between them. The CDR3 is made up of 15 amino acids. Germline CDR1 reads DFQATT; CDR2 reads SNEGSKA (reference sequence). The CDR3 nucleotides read TGCAGTGCTAACGGCGGGCAGAGCTTCAATGAAAAACTGTTTTTT. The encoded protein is CSANGGQSFNEKLFF.

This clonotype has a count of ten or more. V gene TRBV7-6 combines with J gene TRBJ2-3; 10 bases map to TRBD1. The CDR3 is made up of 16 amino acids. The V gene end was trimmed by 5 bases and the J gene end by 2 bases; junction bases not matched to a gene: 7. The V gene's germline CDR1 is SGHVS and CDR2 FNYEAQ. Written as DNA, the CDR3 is TGTGCCAGCAGCCCGACAGGGGGCGGGAACACAGATACGCAGTATTTT. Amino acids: CASSPTGGGNTDTQYF.

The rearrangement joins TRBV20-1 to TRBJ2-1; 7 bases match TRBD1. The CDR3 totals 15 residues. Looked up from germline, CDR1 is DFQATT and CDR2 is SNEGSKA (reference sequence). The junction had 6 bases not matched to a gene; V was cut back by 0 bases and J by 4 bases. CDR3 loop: CSARDPRGRYNEQFF. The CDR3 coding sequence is TGCAGTGCTAGAGATCCTAGGGGGCGATACAATGAGCAGTTCTTC.

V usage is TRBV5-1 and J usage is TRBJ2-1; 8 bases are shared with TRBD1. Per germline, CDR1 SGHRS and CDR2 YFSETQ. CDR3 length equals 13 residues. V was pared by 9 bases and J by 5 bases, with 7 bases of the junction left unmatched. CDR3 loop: CATRQGIDNEQFF. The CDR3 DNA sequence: TGCGCCACCAGACAGGGGATCGACAATGAGCAGTTCTTC.

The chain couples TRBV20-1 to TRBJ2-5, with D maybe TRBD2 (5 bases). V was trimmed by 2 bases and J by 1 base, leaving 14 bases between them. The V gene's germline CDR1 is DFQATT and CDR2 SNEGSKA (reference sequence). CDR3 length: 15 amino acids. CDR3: CSARSIPGIQETQYF. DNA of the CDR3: TGCAGTGCTAGATCAATCCCCGGGATCCAAGAGACCCAGTACTTC.

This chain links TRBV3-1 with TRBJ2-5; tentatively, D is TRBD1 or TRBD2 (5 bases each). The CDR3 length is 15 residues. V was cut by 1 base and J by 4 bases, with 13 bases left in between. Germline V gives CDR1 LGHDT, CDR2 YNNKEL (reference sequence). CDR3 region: CASSQGRTGRETQYF. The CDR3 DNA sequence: TGTGCCAGCAGCCAAGGGAGGACGGGGCGAGAGACCCAGTACTTC.

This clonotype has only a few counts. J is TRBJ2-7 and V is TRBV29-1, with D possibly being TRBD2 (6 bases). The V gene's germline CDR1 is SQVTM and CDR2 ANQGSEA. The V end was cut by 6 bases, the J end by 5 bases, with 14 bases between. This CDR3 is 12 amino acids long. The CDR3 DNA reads TGCAGCGTCAGACTAGGGCCCAACGAGCAGTACTTC. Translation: CSVRLGPNEQYF.

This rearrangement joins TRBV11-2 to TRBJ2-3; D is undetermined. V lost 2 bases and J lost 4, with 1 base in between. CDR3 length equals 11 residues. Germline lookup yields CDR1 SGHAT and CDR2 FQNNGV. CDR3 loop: CASSLSDTQYF. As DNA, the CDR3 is TGTGCCAGCAGCTTATCAGATACGCAGTATTTT.

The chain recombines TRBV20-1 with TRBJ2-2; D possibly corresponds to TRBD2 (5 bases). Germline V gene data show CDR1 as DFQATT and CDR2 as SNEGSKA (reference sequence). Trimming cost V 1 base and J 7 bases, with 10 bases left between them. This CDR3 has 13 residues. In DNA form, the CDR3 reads TGCAGTGCTAGAGTCCCGGGATTCGGGGAGCTGTTTTTT. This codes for CSARVPGFGELFF.

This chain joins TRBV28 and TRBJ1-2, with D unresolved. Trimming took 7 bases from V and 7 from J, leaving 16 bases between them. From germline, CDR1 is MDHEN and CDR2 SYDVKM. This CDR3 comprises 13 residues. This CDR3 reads CASKLTTISGYTF. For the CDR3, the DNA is TGTGCCAGCAAATTAACGACAATCTCTGGCTACACCTTC.

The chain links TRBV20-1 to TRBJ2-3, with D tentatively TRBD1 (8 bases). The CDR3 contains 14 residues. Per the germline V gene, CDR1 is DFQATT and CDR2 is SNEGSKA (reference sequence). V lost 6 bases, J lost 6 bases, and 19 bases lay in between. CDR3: CSALRQGRGDTQYF. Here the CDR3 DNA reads TGCAGTGCCCTCCGACAGGGGCGGGGGGATACGCAGTATTTT.

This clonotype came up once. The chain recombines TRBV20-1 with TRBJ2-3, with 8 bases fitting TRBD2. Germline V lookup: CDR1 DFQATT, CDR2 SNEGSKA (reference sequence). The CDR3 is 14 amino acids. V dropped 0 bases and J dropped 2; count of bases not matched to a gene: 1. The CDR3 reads CSARDGRATDTQYF. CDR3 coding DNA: TGCAGTGCTAGAGACGGGAGGGCCACAGATACGCAGTATTTT.

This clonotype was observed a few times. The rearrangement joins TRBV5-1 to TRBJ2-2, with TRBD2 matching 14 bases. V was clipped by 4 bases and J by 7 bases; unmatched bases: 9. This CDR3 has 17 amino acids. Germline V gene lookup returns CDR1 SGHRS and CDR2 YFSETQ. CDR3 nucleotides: TGCGCCAGCAGCCCCGGACTAGCGGGAGGTTATGGCGGGGAGCTGTTTTTT. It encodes CASSPGLAGGYGGELFF.